The rows below give T cell receptor beta chains drawn from one sample of a study of control samples from healthy donors and cancer patients. The data were produced by immunoSEQ multiplex PCR, yet TCRdb's version contains in-frame clones alone and is incomplete. Here the sample spans roughly 43,000 clones, around 87% being singletons. The material sequenced was PBMCs. These receptor sequences come from a woman aged 60 to 75 with lung cancer. Each CDR3 is given with its conserved first and last residue. Fields, in order: clone size, D gene, J gene, V gene, CDR3 protein, CDR3 DNA. The D gene is left open where the match is weak. Clone size appears in some rows only: once, few, many, or a class for an expanded clone.

.	.	TRBJ1-2	TRBV4-2	CASSQESGLGGYTF	TGTGCCAGCAGCCAAGAAAGTGGACTCGGTGGCTACACCTTC
.	.	TRBJ1-1	TRBV12-3/TRBV12-4	CASIMMGDTEAFF	TGTGCCAGCATCATGATGGGGGACACTGAAGCTTTCTTT
once	.	TRBJ2-3	TRBV6-1	CASSEELPLTDTQYF	TGTGCCAGCAGTGAAGAACTACCACTCACAGATACGCAGTATTTT
.	.	TRBJ1-4	TRBV7-3	CASSLSPGEKLFF	TGTGCCAGCAGCTTATCCCCCGGCGAAAAACTGTTTTTT
.	.	TRBJ2-6	TRBV2	CASSEARGSGANVLTF	TGTGCCAGCAGTGAAGCGCGAGGTTCTGGGGCCAACGTCCTGACTTTC
.	.	TRBJ2-7	TRBV6-2/TRBV6-3	CASSLWERYEQYF	TGTGCCAGCAGTTTGTGGGAGAGGTACGAGCAGTACTTC
.	.	TRBJ1-4	TRBV30	CAHTGAGEKLFF	TGTGCCCATACGGGGGCCGGGGAGAAACTGTTTTTT
.	.	TRBJ1-2	TRBV6-5	CASARGGYTF	TGTGCCTCCGCGAGGGGTGGCTACACCTTC
large	TRBD2	TRBJ2-2	TRBV6-2/TRBV6-3	CASSYPASGRASHRTGELFF	TGTGCCAGCAGTTACCCGGCTAGCGGGAGGGCCAGTCACCGGACCGGGGAGCTGTTTTTT
.	.	TRBJ2-7	TRBV4-1	CASSQDSQGPYEQYF	TGCGCCAGCAGCCAAGATAGTCAGGGGCCCTACGAGCAGTACTTC
.	.	TRBJ1-3	TRBV28	CASSLADYSGNTIYF	TGTGCCAGCAGTTTAGCGGATTACTCTGGAAACACCATATATTTT
once	.	TRBJ1-2	TRBV7-9	CASSFGQNYGYTF	TGTGCCAGCAGCTTCGGCCAGAACTATGGCTACACCTTC
.	TRBD1	TRBJ2-7	TRBV7-9	CASSFTGGYEQYF	TGTGCCAGCAGCTTTACAGGGGGATACGAGCAGTACTTC
.	TRBD1	TRBJ2-1	TRBV13	CASRRGTGGNEQFF	TGTGCCAGCAGACGAGGGACAGGGGGGAATGAGCAGTTCTTC
.	.	TRBJ2-2	TRBV5-1	CASSSGLRNTGELFF	TGCGCCAGCAGCTCGGGACTGCGTAACACCGGGGAGCTGTTTTTT
once	.	TRBJ2-3	TRBV7-2	CASSLGAAKHGDTQYF	TGTGCCAGCAGCTTAGGGGCAGCGAAGCACGGAGATACGCAGTATTTT
once	.	TRBJ2-3	TRBV30	CAWSPSRNTDTQYF	TGTGCCTGGAGTCCGTCAAGGAACACAGATACGCAGTATTTT
.	.	TRBJ2-7	TRBV6-2/TRBV6-3	CASSFLRDSGYEQYF	TGTGCCAGCAGTTTCCTCCGGGATAGCGGCTACGAGCAGTACTTC
.	TRBD1	TRBJ2-3	TRBV5-5	CASSLTGEATQYF	TGTGCCAGCAGCTTGACAGGGGAAGCTACGCAGTATTTT
few	.	TRBJ2-1	TRBV28	CASRLGGGDEQFF	TGTGCCAGCCGTTTGGGGGGCGGGGATGAGCAGTTCTTC
.	.	TRBJ1-1	TRBV5-5	CASSLSENTEAFF	TGTGCCAGCAGCTTGTCGGAGAACACTGAAGCTTTCTTT
.	TRBD2	TRBJ2-7	TRBV7-2	CASSALAGGYEQYF	TGTGCCAGCAGCGCCCTAGCGGGAGGATACGAGCAGTACTTC
.	TRBD2	TRBJ2-1	TRBV29-1	CSVGTSTSSYNEQFF	TGCAGCGTGGGGACTAGCACATCCTCCTACAATGAGCAGTTCTTC